These 9 T cell receptor beta chains were sequenced from one sample in a study of blood T cell repertoires in COVID-19. Repertoires were generated with immunoSEQ multiplex PCR, while TCRdb's copy carries only in-frame clones and drops some. Among fewer than 600,000 clones, 88% were seen once, and the ten largest hold approximately 1.8%. Sequencing was performed on PBMCs or T cells enriched from blood (not recorded which). Receptors originate from a woman aged 40-49 years who had recovered from COVID-19.

This clone occurred a few times. The V call is TRBV19, the J call TRBJ1-1; 7 nucleotides line up with TRBD1. Trimming cost V 5 bases and J 3 bases; bases outside gene matches: 3. Germline-derived CDR1 and CDR2 are LNHDA and SQIVND (reference sequence). The CDR3 spans 13 residues. The CDR3 DNA sequence: TGTGCCAGTAGTGAAGACAGGGACACTGAAGCTTTCTTT. Its translation: CASSEDRDTEAFF.

V gene TRBV9 combines with J gene TRBJ1-1, with no clear D. CDR3 length: 17 residues. In germline, CDR1 is SGDLS, CDR2 YYNGEE. Trimming took 0 bases from V and 5 from J, leaving 20 bases between them. CDR3 amino acids: CASSVDSIRGLVTEAFF. CDR3 coding DNA: TGTGCCAGCAGCGTAGATTCTATTCGTGGACTTGTTACTGAAGCTTTCTTT.

This chain uses TRBV30 with TRBJ2-3, with 11 nucleotides matching TRBD2. This CDR3 contains 19 residues. V lost 2 bases, J lost 2 bases, and 15 bases stayed unmatched. The V gene's germline CDR1 is GTSNPN and CDR2 SVGIG (reference sequence). The CDR3 sequence: CAWSRGLADPLRYTDTQYF. CDR3 nucleotide sequence: TGTGCCTGGAGTCGGGGACTAGCGGATCCATTAAGATACACAGATACGCAGTATTTT.

The rearrangement links TRBV2 to TRBJ1-5, with D uncertain. The germline V gene encodes CDR1 SNHLY and CDR2 FYNNEI. The CDR3 totals 16 residues. V shed 5 bases and J shed 4 bases, with 18 bases lying between them. The DNA for the CDR3 is TGTGCCAGCAGTCTGGGCAGGCCCCTGGGTAATCAGCCCCAGCATTTT. This translates into CASSLGRPLGNQPQHF.

The genes are TRBV29-1 and TRBJ1-2; 12 bases line up with TRBD1. CDR3 length equals 16 residues. V lost 4 bases and J lost 1; bases outside the gene matches: 7. CDR1 is SQVTM, CDR2 ANQGSEA, per germline. The chain's CDR3 is CSVGGQGALSNYGYTF. CDR3 coding DNA: TGCAGCGTTGGGGGACAGGGGGCGTTAAGTAACTATGGCTACACCTTC.

V and J are TRBV5-8 and TRBJ1-1; D remains ambiguous. CDR1 and CDR2 (germline): SGHTS, YDEGEE. The CDR3 runs to 13 residues. Trimming shortened V by 2 bases and J by 9 bases, and 14 bases separated the two germline ends. The CDR3, as DNA: TGTGCCAGCAGCTTTGTTGTGGCTGTTCAAGCTTTCTTT. Translation: CASSFVVAVQAFF.

In this sample, this clone turned up once. V and J are TRBV5-4 and TRBJ2-7; tentatively, D is TRBD1 (6 bases). CDR3 length equals 14 residues. Germline CDR1 SGHNT, CDR2 YYREEE (reference sequence). V lost 0 bases and J 0 bases, leaving 7 bases between the germline ends. CDR3 bases: TGTGCCAGCAGCTTGGGGGACACCTCCTACGAGCAGTACTTC. Translating gives CASSLGDTSYEQYF.

The CDR3 is CSVEEIRTVGTEAFF. CDR3 bases: TGCAGCGTTGAAGAGATTAGGACAGTAGGCACTGAAGCTTTCTTT. The rearrangement uses TRBV29-1 and TRBJ1-1; maybe TRBD1 (6 bases). There are 15 residues in the CDR3. Germline loops: CDR1 SQVTM, CDR2 ANQGSEA. The V and J ends lost 0 bases and 4 bases respectively, with 15 bases between them.

V gene TRBV18 combines with J gene TRBJ1-6; TRBD1 matches at 7 bases. The V gene end was trimmed by 5 bases and the J gene end by 4 bases; junction bases not matched to a gene: 2. Looked up from germline, CDR1 is KGHSH and CDR2 is LQKENI. This CDR3 comprises 14 residues. The CDR3 protein is CASSAGQYNSPLHF. The DNA of the CDR3 is TGTGCCAGCTCAGCGGGACAGTATAATTCACCCCTCCACTTT.